This TCR beta chain comes out of a study of shared clonotypes between healthy human individuals. Per germline, CDR1 MDHEN and CDR2 SYDVKM. The CDR3 covers 14 residues. The V and J ends lost 2 bases and 5 bases, in that order; junction bases with no gene match: 5. Original handling: Junction-only immunoSEQ sequences carried no quality scores, so filtering differed. The protocol was immunoSEQ multiplex PCR, while the TCRdb copy is restricted to in-frame clones and leaves out a portion. V and J calls and clone size follow that table, whereas D and trimming were derived from the DNA. The table has some 2.3 million clones, more than 80% seen once. With respect to this clone: Its antigen is as yet unknown.

The study, taken as a whole, reports: Few donors limited the genetic and exposure-history diversity represented.

Sequencing input: naive CD4+ T cells from PBMCs. Subset reported: CD45RA+ positively selected. The receptor's source is a man aged 18-30 years in good health. Some clones in this sample may be carry-over from other donors' samples. V and J are TRBV28 and TRBJ1-2; 7 nucleotides agree with TRBD1. CDR3 DNA sequence: TGTGCCAGCAGTTTAGCCCAGGGGGGGTATGGCTACACCTTC. Translated: CASSLAQGGYGYTF.